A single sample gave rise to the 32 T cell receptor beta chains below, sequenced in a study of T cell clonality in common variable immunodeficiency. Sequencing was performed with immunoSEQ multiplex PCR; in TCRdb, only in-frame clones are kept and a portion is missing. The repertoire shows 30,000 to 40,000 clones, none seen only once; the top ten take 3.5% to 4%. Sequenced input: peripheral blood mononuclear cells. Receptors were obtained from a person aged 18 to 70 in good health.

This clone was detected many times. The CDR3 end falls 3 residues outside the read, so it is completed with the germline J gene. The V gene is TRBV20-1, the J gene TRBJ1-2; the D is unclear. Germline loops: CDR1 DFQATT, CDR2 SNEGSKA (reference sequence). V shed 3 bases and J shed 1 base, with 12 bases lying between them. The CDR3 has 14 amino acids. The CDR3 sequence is CSASGRIINYGYTF. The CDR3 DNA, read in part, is TGCAGTGCTAGTGGCAGAATAATTAACTATGGC.

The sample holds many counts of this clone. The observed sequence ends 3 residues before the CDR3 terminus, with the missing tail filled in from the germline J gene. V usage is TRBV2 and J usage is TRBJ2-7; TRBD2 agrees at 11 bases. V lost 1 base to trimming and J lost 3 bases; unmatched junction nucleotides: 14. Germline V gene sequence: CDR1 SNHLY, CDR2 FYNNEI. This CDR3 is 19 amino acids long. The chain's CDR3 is CASSEGGLAENRVDYEQYF. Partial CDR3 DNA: TGTGCCAGCAGTGAAGGGGGACTAGCGGAAAACAGGGTAGACTACGAG.

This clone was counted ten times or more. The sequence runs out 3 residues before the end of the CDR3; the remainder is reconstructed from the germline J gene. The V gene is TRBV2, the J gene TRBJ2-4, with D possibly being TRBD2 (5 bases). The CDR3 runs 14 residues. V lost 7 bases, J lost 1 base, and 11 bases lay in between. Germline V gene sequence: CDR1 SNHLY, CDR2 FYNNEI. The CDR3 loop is CASMAGLAKNIQYF. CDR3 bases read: TGTGCCAGCATGGCGGGTCTCGCCAAAAACATT. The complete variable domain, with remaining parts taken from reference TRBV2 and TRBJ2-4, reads EPEVTQTPSHQVTQMGQEVILRCVPISNHLYFYWYRQILGQKVEFLVSFYNNEISEKSEIFDDQFSVERPDGSNFTLKIRSTKLEDSAMYFCASMAGLAKNIQYFGAGTRLSVL.

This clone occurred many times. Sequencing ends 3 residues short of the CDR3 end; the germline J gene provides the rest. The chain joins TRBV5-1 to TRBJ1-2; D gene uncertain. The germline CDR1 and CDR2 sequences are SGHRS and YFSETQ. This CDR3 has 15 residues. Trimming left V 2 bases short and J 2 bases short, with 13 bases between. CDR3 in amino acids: CASSFGRGVNYGYTF. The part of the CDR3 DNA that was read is TGCGCCAGCAGCTTTGGGCGTGGAGTGAACTATGGC. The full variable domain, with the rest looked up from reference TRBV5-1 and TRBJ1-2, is KAGVTQTPRYLIKTRGQQVTLSCSPISGHRSVSWYQQTPGQGLQFLFEYFSETQRNKGNFPGRFSGRQFSNSRSEMNVSTLELGDSALYLCASSFGRGVNYGYTFGSGTRLTVV.

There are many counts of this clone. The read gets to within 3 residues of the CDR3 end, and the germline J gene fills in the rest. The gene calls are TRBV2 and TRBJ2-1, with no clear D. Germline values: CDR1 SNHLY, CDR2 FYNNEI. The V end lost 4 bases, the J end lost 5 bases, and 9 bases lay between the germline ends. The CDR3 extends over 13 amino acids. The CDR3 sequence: CASSASRDNEQFF. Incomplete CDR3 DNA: TGTGCCAGCAGTGCCTCCCGGGACAATGAG. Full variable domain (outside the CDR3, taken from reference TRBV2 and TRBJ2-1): EPEVTQTPSHQVTQMGQEVILRCVPISNHLYFYWYRQILGQKVEFLVSFYNNEISEKSEIFDDQFSVERPDGSNFTLKIRSTKLEDSAMYFCASSASRDNEQFFGPGTRLTVL.

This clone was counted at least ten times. CDR3 DNA (partial): TGTGCCAGCAGTGTCGACAGAGTTTATCAGCCC. As protein: CASSVDRVYQP. The CDR3 in its entirety is CASSVDRVYQPQHF. The chain combines TRBV6-1 with TRBJ1-5; possibly TRBD1 for D (5 bases). The read gets to within 3 residues of the CDR3 end, and the germline J gene fills in the rest. The CDR3 runs 14 residues. V was trimmed by 4 bases and J by 5 bases, leaving 12 bases between them. Germline V gene data show CDR1 as MNHNS and CDR2 as SASEGT.

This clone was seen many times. CDR3 bases read: TGTGCCATCAGTGAGGCTGGAGGGGACGAG. Protein sequence: CAISEAGGDE. The whole CDR3 sequence is CAISEAGGDEQYF. J is TRBJ2-7 and V is TRBV10-3; TRBD2 is a possible D gene (6 bases). With the read ending 3 residues before the CDR3 end, the germline J gene is used to fill in that end. CDR1 is ENHRY, CDR2 SYGVKD, per germline. The CDR3 is made up of 13 amino acids. Trimming took off 2 bases at V and 5 bases at J, with 10 bases between the two ends.

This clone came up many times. CDR3 sequence reads: CASKSGTLGTEAFF. The sequenced part of the CDR3 DNA is TGCGCCAGTAAAAGCGGGACCCTGGGCACTGAA. The chain is built from TRBV5-1 and TRBJ1-1; D perhaps matches TRBD1 (5 bases). Read data end 3 residues before the CDR3 end; the end is taken from the germline J gene. The CDR3 totals 14 residues. Germline V gene sequence: CDR1 SGHRS, CDR2 YFSETQ. The V gene lost 8 bases and the J gene lost 4 bases, with 18 bases spanning the gap. Supplemented by reference TRBV5-1 and TRBJ1-1, the full variable domain reads KAGVTQTPRYLIKTRGQQVTLSCSPISGHRSVSWYQQTPGQGLQFLFEYFSETQRNKGNFPGRFSGRQFSNSRSEMNVSTLELGDSALYLCASKSGTLGTEAFFGQGTRLTVV.

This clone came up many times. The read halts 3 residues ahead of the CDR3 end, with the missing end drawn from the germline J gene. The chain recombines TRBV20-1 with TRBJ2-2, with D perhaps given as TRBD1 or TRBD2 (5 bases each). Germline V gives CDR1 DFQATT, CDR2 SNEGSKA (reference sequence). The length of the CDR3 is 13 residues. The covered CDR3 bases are TGCAGTGCTAGAAGAGGGGCGGATTCACCG. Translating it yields CSARRGADSP. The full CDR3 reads CSARRGADSPLFF.

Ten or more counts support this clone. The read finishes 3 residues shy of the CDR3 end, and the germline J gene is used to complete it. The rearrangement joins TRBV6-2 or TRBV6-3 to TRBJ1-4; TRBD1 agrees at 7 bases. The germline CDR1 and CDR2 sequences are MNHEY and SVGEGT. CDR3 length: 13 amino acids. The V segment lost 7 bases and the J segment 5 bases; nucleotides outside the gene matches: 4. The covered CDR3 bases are TGTGCCAGCAAAGGACAGGCGAATGAAAAA. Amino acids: CASKGQANEK. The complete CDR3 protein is CASKGQANEKLFF.

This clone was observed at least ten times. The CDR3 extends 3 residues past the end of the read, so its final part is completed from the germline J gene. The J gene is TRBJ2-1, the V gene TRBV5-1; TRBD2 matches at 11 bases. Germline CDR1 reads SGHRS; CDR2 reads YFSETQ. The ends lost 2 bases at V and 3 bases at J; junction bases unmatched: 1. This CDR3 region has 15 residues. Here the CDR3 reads CASSLLAGDYNEQFF. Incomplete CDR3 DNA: TGCGCCAGCAGCTTACTAGCGGGGGACTACAATGAG.

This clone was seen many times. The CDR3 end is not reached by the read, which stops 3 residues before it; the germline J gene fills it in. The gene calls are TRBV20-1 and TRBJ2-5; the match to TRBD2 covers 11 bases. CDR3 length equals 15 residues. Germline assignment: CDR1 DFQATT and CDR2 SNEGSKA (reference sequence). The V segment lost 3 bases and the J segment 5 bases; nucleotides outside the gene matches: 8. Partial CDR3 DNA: TGCAGTGCTAGGGGTAGCGGGAGGGCCTCGGAGACC. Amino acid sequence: CSARGSGRASET. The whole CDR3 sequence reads CSARGSGRASETQYF.

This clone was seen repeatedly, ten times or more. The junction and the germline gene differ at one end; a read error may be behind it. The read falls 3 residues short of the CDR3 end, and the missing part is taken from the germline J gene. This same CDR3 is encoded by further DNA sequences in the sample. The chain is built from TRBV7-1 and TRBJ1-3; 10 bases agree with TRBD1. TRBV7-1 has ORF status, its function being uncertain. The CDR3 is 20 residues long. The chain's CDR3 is CASTSRVQGQGINSGNTIYF. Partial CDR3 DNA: TGTGCCAGCACCTCAAGGGTCCAGGGACAGGGGATCAATTCTGGAAACACC.

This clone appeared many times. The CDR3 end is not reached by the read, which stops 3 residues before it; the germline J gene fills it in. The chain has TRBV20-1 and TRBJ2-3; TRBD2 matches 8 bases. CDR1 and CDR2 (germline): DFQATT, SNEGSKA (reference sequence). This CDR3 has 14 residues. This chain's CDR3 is CSGILASGQETQYF. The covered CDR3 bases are TGCAGTGGGATCTTGGCTAGCGGGCAAGAGACG.

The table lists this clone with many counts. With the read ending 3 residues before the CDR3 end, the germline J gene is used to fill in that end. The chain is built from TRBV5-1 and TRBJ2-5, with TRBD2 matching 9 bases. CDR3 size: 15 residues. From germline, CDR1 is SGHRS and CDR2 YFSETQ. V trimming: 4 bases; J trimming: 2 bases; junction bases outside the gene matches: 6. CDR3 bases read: TGCGCCAGCAGCCTACTCGCGGGGGGGCAAGAGACC. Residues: CASSLLAGGQET. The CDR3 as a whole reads CASSLLAGGQETQYF. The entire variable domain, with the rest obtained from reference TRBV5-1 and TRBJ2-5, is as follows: KAGVTQTPRYLIKTRGQQVTLSCSPISGHRSVSWYQQTPGQGLQFLFEYFSETQRNKGNFPGRFSGRQFSNSRSEMNVSTLELGDSALYLCASSLLAGGQETQYFGPGTRLLVL.

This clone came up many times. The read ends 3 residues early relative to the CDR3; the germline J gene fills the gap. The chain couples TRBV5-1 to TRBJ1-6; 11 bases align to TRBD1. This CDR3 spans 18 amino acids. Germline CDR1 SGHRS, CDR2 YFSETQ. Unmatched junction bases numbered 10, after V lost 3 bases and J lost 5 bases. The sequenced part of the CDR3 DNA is TGCGCCAGCAGCTCCGGGACAGGGGGAGATTTGAATAATTCACCC. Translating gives CASSSGTGGDLNNSP. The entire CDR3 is CASSSGTGGDLNNSPLHF.

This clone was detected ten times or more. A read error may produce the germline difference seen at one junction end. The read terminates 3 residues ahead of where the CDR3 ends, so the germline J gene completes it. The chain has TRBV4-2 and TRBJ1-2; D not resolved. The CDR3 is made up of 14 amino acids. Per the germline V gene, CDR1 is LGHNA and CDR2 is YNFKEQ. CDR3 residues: CASSPSTPRYGYTF. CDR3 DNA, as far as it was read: TGCGCCAGCAGCCCATCGACTCCCCGCTATGGC.

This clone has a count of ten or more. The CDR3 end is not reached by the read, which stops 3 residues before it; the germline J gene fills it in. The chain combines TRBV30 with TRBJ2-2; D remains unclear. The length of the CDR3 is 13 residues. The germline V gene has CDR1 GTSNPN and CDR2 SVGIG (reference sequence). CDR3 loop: CAWSWVANEKLFF. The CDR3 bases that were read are TGTGCCTGGAGTTGGGTAGCTAATGAAAAG. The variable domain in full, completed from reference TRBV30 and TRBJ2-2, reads SQTIHQWPATLVQPVGSPLSLECTVEGTSNPNLYWYRQAAGRGLQLLFYSVGIGQISSEVPQNLSASRPQDRQFILSSKKLLLSDSGFYLCAWSWVANEKLFFGEGSRLTVL.

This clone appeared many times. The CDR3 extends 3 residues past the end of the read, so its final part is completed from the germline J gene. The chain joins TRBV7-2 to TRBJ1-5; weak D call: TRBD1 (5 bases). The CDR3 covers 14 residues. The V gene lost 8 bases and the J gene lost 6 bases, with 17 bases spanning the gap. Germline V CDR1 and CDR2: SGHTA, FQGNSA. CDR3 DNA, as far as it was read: TGTGCCAGCCCCACGGAAGGGGCGTTTCAGCCC. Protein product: CASPTEGAFQP. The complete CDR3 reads CASPTEGAFQPQHF.

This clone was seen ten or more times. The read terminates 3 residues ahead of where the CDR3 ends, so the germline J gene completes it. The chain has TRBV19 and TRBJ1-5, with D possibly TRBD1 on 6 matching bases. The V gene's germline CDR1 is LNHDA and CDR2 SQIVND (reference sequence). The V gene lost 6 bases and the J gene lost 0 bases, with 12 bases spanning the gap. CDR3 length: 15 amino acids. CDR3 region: CASSLGQFSNQPQHF. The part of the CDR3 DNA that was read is TGTGCCAGTAGCCTAGGACAGTTTAGCAATCAGCCC.

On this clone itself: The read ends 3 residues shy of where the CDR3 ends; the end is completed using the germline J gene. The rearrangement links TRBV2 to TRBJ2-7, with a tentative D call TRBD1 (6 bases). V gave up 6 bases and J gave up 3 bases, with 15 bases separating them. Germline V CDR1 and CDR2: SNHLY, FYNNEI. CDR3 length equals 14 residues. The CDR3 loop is CASSRDTANYEQYF. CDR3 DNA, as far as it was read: TGTGCCAGCAGCCGGGACACTGCGAACTACGAG.

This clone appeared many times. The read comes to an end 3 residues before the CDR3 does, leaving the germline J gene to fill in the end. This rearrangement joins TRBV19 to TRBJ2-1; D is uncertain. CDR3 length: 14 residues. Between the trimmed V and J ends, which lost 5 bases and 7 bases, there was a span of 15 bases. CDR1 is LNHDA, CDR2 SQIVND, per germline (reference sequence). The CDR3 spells CASSPPLVPNEQFF. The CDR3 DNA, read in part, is TGTGCCAGTAGTCCCCCCCTAGTTCCGAATGAG. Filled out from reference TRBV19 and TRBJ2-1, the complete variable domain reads DGGITQSPKYLFRKEGQNVTLSCEQNLNHDAMYWYRQDPGQGLRLIYYSQIVNDFQKGDIAEGYSVSREKKESFPLTVTSAQKNPTAFYLCASSPPLVPNEQFFGPGTRLTVL.

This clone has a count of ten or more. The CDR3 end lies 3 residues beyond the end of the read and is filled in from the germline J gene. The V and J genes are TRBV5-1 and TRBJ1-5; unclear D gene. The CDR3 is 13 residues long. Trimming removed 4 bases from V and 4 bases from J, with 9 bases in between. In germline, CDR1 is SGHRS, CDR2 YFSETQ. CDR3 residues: CASSTDTNQPQHF. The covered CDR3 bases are TGCGCCAGCAGCACAGACACAAATCAGCCC.

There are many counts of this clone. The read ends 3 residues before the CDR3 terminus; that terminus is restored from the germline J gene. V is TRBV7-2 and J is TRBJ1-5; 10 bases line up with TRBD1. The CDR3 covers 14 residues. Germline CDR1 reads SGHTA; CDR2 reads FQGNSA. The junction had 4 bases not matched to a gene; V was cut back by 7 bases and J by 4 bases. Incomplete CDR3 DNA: TGTGCCAGCACAAGGGACAGGGGAAATCAGCCC. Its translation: CASTRDRGNQP. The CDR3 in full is CASTRDRGNQPQHF.

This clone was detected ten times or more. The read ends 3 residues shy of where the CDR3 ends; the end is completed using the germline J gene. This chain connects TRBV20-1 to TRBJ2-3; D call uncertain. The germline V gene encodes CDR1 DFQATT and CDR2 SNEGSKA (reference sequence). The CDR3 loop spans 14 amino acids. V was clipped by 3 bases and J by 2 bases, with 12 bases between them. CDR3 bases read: TGCAGTGCTAGGGCCTGGGCCTCCACAGATACG. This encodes CSARAWASTDT. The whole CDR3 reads CSARAWASTDTQYF.

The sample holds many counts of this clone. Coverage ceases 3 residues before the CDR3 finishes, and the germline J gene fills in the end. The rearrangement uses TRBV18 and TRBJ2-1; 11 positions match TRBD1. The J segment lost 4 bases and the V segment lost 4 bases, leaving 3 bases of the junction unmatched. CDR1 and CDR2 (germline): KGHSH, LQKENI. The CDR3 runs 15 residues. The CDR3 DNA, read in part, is TGTGCCAGCTCACAGGACAGGGGGCTGTACAATGAG. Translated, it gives CASSQDRGLYNE. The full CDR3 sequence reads CASSQDRGLYNEQFF.

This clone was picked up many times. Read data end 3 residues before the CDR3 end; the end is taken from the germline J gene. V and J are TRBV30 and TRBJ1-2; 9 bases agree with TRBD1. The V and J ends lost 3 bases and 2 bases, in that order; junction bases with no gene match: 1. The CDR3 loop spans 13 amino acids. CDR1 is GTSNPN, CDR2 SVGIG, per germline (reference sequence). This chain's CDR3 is CAWRGQGNYGYTF. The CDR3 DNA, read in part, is TGTGCCTGGAGGGGACAGGGCAACTATGGC.

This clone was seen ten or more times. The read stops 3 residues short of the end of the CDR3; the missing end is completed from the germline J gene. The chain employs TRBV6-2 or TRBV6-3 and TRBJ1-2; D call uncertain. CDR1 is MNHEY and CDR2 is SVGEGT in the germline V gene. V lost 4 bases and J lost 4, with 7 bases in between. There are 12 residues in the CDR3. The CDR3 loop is CASSLWAYGYTF. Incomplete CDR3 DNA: TGTGCCAGCAGTTTGTGGGCCTATGGC.

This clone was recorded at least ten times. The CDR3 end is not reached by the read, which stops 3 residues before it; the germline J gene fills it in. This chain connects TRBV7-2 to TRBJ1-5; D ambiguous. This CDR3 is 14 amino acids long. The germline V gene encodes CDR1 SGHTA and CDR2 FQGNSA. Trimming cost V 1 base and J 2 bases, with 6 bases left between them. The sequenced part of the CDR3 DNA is TGTGCCAGCAGCTTAGACTACGGCAATCAGCCC. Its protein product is CASSLDYGNQP. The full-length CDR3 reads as CASSLDYGNQPQHF.

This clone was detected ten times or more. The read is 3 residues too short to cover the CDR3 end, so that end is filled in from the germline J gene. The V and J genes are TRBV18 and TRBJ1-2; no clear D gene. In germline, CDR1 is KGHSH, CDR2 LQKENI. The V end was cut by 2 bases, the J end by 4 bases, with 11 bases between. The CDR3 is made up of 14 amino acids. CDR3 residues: CASSPAASPYGYTF. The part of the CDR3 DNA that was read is TGTGCCAGCTCACCAGCGGCATCCCCCTATGGC.

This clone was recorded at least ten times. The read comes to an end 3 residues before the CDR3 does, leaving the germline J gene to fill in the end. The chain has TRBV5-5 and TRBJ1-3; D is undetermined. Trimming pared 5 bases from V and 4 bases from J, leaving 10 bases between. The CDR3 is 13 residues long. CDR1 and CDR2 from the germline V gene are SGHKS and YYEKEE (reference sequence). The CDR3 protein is CASRKTPGNTIYF. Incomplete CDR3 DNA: TGTGCCAGCAGGAAGACTCCGGGAAACACC.

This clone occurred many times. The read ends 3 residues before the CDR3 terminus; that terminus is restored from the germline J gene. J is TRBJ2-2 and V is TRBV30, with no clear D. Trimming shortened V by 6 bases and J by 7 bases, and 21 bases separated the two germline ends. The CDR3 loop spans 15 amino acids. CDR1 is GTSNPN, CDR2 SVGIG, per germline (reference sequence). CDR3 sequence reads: CACPIGRAGGGELFF. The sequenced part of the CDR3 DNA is TGTGCCTGTCCGATAGGGCGAGCCGGTGGCGGGGAG.